Shown below are 27 T cell receptor beta chains from a single sample sequenced in a study of cytomegalovirus exposure and HLA in healthy donors. Method: immunoSEQ multiplex PCR; TCRdb's copy keeps in-frame clones and lacks some. The profile shows 85,000 to 120,000 clones, 88% of them singletons. Sequenced sample: PBMCs. These receptors were collected from a woman aged 18-29 years in good health and CMV-seropositive.

The V and J genes are TRBV19 and TRBJ2-7; possibly TRBD1 for D (8 bases). V gave up 4 bases and J gave up 5 bases, with 21 bases separating them. The CDR3 runs 16 residues. Germline V gene data show CDR1 as LNHDA and CDR2 as SQIVND (reference sequence). The CDR3 reads CASSTLWTGRVHEQYF. The CDR3 nucleotides read TGTGCCAGTAGTACCCTCTGGACAGGGAGGGTCCACGAGCAGTACTTC.

DNA of the CDR3: TGCGCCAGCAGCCAAGAGGGGCCGCAAGTGAGAAACACCATATATTTT. As protein: CASSQEGPQVRNTIYF. V gene TRBV4-1 combines with J gene TRBJ1-3, with D possibly matching TRBD1 (5 bases). This CDR3 spans 16 amino acids. Trimming removed 0 bases from V and 5 bases from J, with 14 bases in between. Per germline, CDR1 MGHRA and CDR2 YSYEKL.

This rearrangement joins TRBV27 to TRBJ2-7; 8 bases line up with TRBD1. The CDR3 totals 15 residues. Trimming cost V 4 bases and J 0 bases; bases outside gene matches: 5. Germline CDR1 reads MNHEY; CDR2 reads SMNVEV (reference sequence). The CDR3 reads CASSSTGGVSYEQYF. The CDR3 nucleotides are TGTGCCAGCAGTTCTACAGGGGGTGTCTCCTACGAGCAGTACTTC.

This clone was counted a few times. CDR3 nucleotide sequence: TGTGCCAGCAGCTTGGCCAACAGGGACAGGGCGTATGGCTACACCTTC. It codes for CASSLANRDRAYGYTF. The chain recombines TRBV5-4 with TRBJ1-2; 9 bases are a match to TRBD1. V dropped 0 bases and J dropped 5; count of bases not matched to a gene: 8. The CDR3 extends over 16 amino acids. In germline, CDR1 is SGHNT, CDR2 YYREEE (reference sequence).

This chain joins TRBV4-2 and TRBJ1-3; D is perhaps TRBD1 (5 bases). CDR1 is LGHNA, CDR2 YNFKEQ, per germline. This CDR3 comprises 16 residues. The V and J ends lost 0 bases and 3 bases respectively, with 12 bases between them. CDR3 in DNA: TGTGCCAGCAGCCAAGAAGTGGGGCCCAGTGGAAACACCATATATTTT. As protein: CASSQEVGPSGNTIYF.

V gene TRBV6-6 combines with J gene TRBJ1-6; D is ambiguous. The germline CDR1 and CDR2 sequences are MNHNY and SVGAGI (reference sequence). V lost 2 bases, J lost 10 bases, and 12 bases lay in between. This CDR3 is built from 14 residues. The CDR3: CASSYPERGSPLHF. The CDR3 DNA reads TGTGCCAGCAGTTACCCTGAACGGGGATCACCCCTCCACTTT.

The CDR3 DNA reads as TGTGCCAGCAGCTTGCTCTGGGGGATGGGGACAGAAGAGACCCAGTACTTC. Its protein product is CASSLLWGMGTEETQYF. The chain couples TRBV5-5 to TRBJ2-5; 7 bases fit TRBD1. The junction had 12 bases not matched to a gene; V was cut back by 1 base and J by 3 bases. This CDR3 has 17 amino acids. Germline lookup yields CDR1 SGHKS and CDR2 YYEKEE (reference sequence).

This rearrangement joins TRBV9 to TRBJ1-3, with 8 bases matching TRBD1. Trimming cost V 3 bases and J 4 bases; bases outside gene matches: 6. Looked up from germline, CDR1 is SGDLS and CDR2 is YYNGEE. The CDR3 loop spans 15 amino acids. The CDR3 protein is CASSAGQGRGNTIYF. The CDR3 coding sequence is TGTGCCAGCAGCGCCGGACAGGGTAGGGGAAACACCATATATTTT.

The rearrangement joins TRBV29-1 to TRBJ1-1; TRBD1 matches 8 bases. Trimming at V came to 2 bases and at J to 4 bases, leaving 12 bases not matched to a gene. Germline lookup yields CDR1 SQVTM and CDR2 ANQGSEA. This CDR3 is 16 amino acids long. CDR3 sequence (DNA): TGCAGCGTTGAAAAAGGGGTCAGGGGGCAAGGCACTGAAGCTTTCTTT. Translation: CSVEKGVRGQGTEAFF.

The CDR3 sequence is CASSLALAGGLTDTQYF. CDR3 bases: TGTGCCAGCAGCTTAGCGCTGGCGGGGGGGCTCACAGATACGCAGTATTTT. V gene TRBV7-2 combines with J gene TRBJ2-3; 9 positions agree with TRBD2. V lost 0 bases, J lost 2 bases, and 6 bases stayed unmatched. CDR3 size: 17 residues. CDR1 is SGHTA and CDR2 is FQGNSA in the germline V gene. The variable domain in full, completed from reference TRBV7-2 and TRBJ2-3, reads GAGVSQSPSNKVTEKGKDVELRCDPISGHTALYWYRQSLGQGLEFLIYFQGNSAPDKSGLPSDRFSAERTGGSVSTLTIQRTQQEDSAVYLCASSLALAGGLTDTQYFGPGTRLTVL.

In its sample, this clone was seen once. The chain employs TRBV28 and TRBJ1-1, with 8 bases matching TRBD1. The CDR3 has 12 amino acids. J lost 6 bases, V lost 6 bases, and 3 bases had no gene match. In germline, CDR1 is MDHEN, CDR2 SYDVKM. The CDR3 protein is CASRTGGPEAFF. For the CDR3, the DNA is TGTGCCAGCAGAACAGGGGGGCCTGAAGCTTTCTTT.

The rearrangement joins TRBV28 to TRBJ1-3; D not resolved. The CDR3 has 15 amino acids. Germline V gene data show CDR1 as MDHEN and CDR2 as SYDVKM. V was clipped by 5 bases and J by 0 bases, with 11 bases between them. CDR3 residues: CASSTPGGSGNTIYF. In nucleotides, the CDR3 is TGTGCCAGCAGTACCCCAGGTGGCTCTGGAAACACCATATATTTT.

The rearrangement joins TRBV27 to TRBJ1-2; 8 bases agree with TRBD1. The CDR3 has 15 amino acids. V lost 4 bases, J lost 2 bases, and 6 bases stayed unmatched. The germline CDR1 and CDR2 sequences are MNHEY and SMNVEV (reference sequence). The chain's CDR3 is CASSSGGAWNYGYTF. In DNA, the CDR3 is TGTGCCAGCAGTTCAGGGGGCGCCTGGAACTATGGCTACACCTTC.

CDR3 protein: CATSRGRVSTYNSPLHF. CDR3 sequence (DNA): TGTGCCACCAGCAGAGGCAGGGTTAGCACCTATAATTCACCCCTCCACTTT. The chain joins TRBV15 to TRBJ1-6, with a tentative D call TRBD1 (5 bases). Germline CDR1 is LNHNV and CDR2 is YYDKDF (reference sequence). Deletions cut 1 base from V and 2 bases from J, with 12 bases between. There are 17 residues in the CDR3. Looking up the rest from reference TRBV15 and TRBJ1-6 gives the full variable domain: DAMVIQNPRYQVTQFGKPVTLSCSQTLNHNVMYWYQQKSSQAPKLLFHYYDKDFNNEADTPDNFQSRRPNTSFCFLDIRSPGLGDTAMYLCATSRGRVSTYNSPLHFGNGTRLTVT.

The rearrangement joins TRBV28 to TRBJ2-7, with a weak D call TRBD1 (6 bases). CDR3 length: 14 amino acids. V gave up 4 bases and J gave up 3 bases, with 13 bases separating them. Germline V gene sequence: CDR1 MDHEN, CDR2 SYDVKM. CDR3 in DNA: TGTGCCAGCAGTTCACGGAGACAGGTCTACGAGCAGTACTTC. Protein product: CASSSRRQVYEQYF.

The chain combines TRBV19 with TRBJ1-4; 7 bases are shared with TRBD1. Germline V lookup: CDR1 LNHDA, CDR2 SQIVND (reference sequence). V was clipped by 7 bases and J by 0 bases; unmatched bases: 8. CDR3 length: 16 amino acids. Written as DNA, the CDR3 is TGTGCCAGTAACCCTCGGGACAGAGCAACTAATGAAAAACTGTTTTTT. Its protein product is CASNPRDRATNEKLFF.

The V call is TRBV12-5, the J call TRBJ2-1, with 7 bases fitting TRBD1. CDR3 size: 16 residues. V dropped 0 bases and J dropped 4; count of bases not matched to a gene: 6. Germline values: CDR1 LGHNT, CDR2 FRNRAP. CDR3 coding DNA: TGTGCTAGTGGTTTGGTTACCGGGACAGAGTACAATGAGCAGTTCTTC. Its protein product is CASGLVTGTEYNEQFF.

The chain has TRBV5-1 and TRBJ1-3; possibly TRBD1 for D (6 bases). The CDR3 covers 14 residues. Trimming removed 7 bases from V and 4 bases from J, with 15 bases in between. CDR1 and CDR2 (germline): SGHRS, YFSETQ. The CDR3 DNA sequence: TGCGCCAGCTCGGGGGGCATCAGCGGAAACACCATATATTTT. Protein product: CASSGGISGNTIYF.

The J gene is TRBJ1-4, the V gene TRBV4-2; 9 bases align to TRBD1. The V gene's germline CDR1 is LGHNA and CDR2 YNFKEQ. V shed 4 bases and J 8 bases; nucleotides not matched to a gene: 5. The CDR3 consists of 14 residues. As DNA, the CDR3 is TGTGCCAGCAGCCCGGGACAGGGTAACGAAAAACTGTTTTTT. Amino acid sequence: CASSPGQGNEKLFF.

The rearrangement joins TRBV27 to TRBJ2-1; TRBD2 matches at 7 bases. The CDR3 has 15 residues. The germline V gene has CDR1 MNHEY and CDR2 SMNVEV (reference sequence). After removal of 6 bases from V and 2 bases from J, the junction contained 7 bases not matched to a gene. CDR3 nucleotides: TGTGCCAGCAGGGACGGGGGAGGGACCTACAATGAGCAGTTCTTC. Protein: CASRDGGGTYNEQFF.

V usage is TRBV6-1 and J usage is TRBJ2-1; TRBD2 agrees at 10 bases. CDR3 length: 16 amino acids. Germline CDR1 reads MNHNS; CDR2 reads SASEGT. The ends lost 3 bases at V and 4 bases at J; junction bases unmatched: 6. The CDR3 here is CASSDTPAGGYNEQFF. The CDR3 DNA follows: TGTGCCAGCAGTGACACCCCAGCGGGGGGGTACAATGAGCAGTTCTTC.

The chain is built from TRBV2 and TRBJ1-6; D is undetermined. Germline-derived CDR1 and CDR2 are SNHLY and FYNNEI. Trimming left V 6 bases short and J 1 base short, with 13 bases between. There are 16 residues in the CDR3. The CDR3 spells CASREPQASYNSPLHF. The CDR3, as DNA: TGTGCCAGCAGGGAACCCCAGGCGTCCTATAATTCACCCCTCCACTTT.

The rearrangement joins TRBV15 to TRBJ1-5; D remains unclear. Trimming shortened V by 0 bases and J by 4 bases, and 10 bases separated the two germline ends. The CDR3 has 15 amino acids. Germline CDR1 reads LNHNV; CDR2 reads YYDKDF (reference sequence). The CDR3 DNA sequence: TGTGCCACCAGCAGAGATCTCGGGAAAAATCAGCCCCAGCATTTT. Translating gives CATSRDLGKNQPQHF.

This rearrangement joins TRBV5-1 to TRBJ2-5; TRBD1 aligns across 9 bases. V lost 4 bases, J lost 2 bases, and 3 bases stayed unmatched. The CDR3 consists of 14 residues. CDR1 is SGHRS and CDR2 is YFSETQ in the germline V gene. This chain's CDR3 is CASSIDRGQETQYF. CDR3 in DNA: TGCGCCAGCAGCATAGACAGGGGGCAAGAGACCCAGTACTTC.

The chain employs TRBV14 and TRBJ1-1; TRBD1 agrees at 11 bases. Looked up from germline, CDR1 is SGHDN and CDR2 is FVKESK. The CDR3 consists of 16 residues. The V gene end was trimmed by 3 bases and the J gene end by 7 bases; junction bases not matched to a gene: 10. CDR3 loop: CASSHRRDRGDGEAFF. The CDR3 nucleotides read TGTGCCAGCAGCCATCGCCGGGACAGGGGGGATGGTGAAGCTTTCTTT. The full variable domain, its missing parts supplied by reference TRBV14 and TRBJ1-1, is EAGVTQFPSHSVIEKGQTVTLRCDPISGHDNLYWYRRVMGKEIKFLLHFVKESKQDESGMPNNRFLAERTGGTYSTLKVQPAELEDSGVYFCASSHRRDRGDGEAFFGQGTRLTVV.

The V call is TRBV15, the J call TRBJ2-5, with D possibly TRBD1 on 5 matching bases. The CDR3 spans 13 residues. The germline V and J ends were trimmed by 5 bases and 2 bases, with 9 bases remaining between them. From germline, CDR1 is LNHNV and CDR2 YYDKDF (reference sequence). The CDR3 sequence is CATSPGNQETQYF. The CDR3 nucleotides read TGTGCCACCAGCCCAGGGAATCAAGAGACCCAGTACTTC.

This clone is a singleton in its sample. The chain is built from TRBV2 and TRBJ2-4, with 10 bases matching TRBD1. Germline CDR1 SNHLY, CDR2 FYNNEI. The V gene end was trimmed by 8 bases and the J gene end by 0 bases; junction bases not matched to a gene: 10. The CDR3 has 17 residues. The CDR3 sequence: CASFETRDRGAKNIQYF. The CDR3 DNA reads as TGTGCCAGCTTCGAAACCCGGGACAGGGGAGCCAAAAACATTCAGTACTTC.